This TCR beta chain was profiled in a study of blood T cell repertoires in COVID-19. Study overall: Whether acute or convalescent, the COVID-19 samples came from the United States, Italy and Spain. The cDNA or gDNA used as material had been derived from T cells, B-cell-depleted T cells, or PBMCs.

In this sample, this clone turned up a few times. The V gene's germline CDR1 is MNHEY and CDR2 SVGAGI. The CDR3 has 13 amino acids. V was shortened by 10 bases and J by 10 bases, with 17 bases between the two germline ends. Authors' analysis steps: Scientists estimated how many nucleated cells there were by amplifying reference gene primers. This table comes from immunoSEQ multiplex PCR, and its TCRdb copy is limited to in-frame clones, with some not included. V and J calls and clone size are copied from that table; D and trimming were computed from the DNA. The profile covers roughly 500,000 clones, with approximately 83% appearing a single time and about 3% taken by the ten largest.

This clonotype originated in a human donor in a cohort sampled during active COVID-19. The chain joins TRBV6-5 to TRBJ1-6; the D gene is possibly TRBD1 (5 bases). The material sequenced was peripheral blood. The CDR3 DNA reads TGTGCCACCCTGGGCAGGGCCGGATCACCCCTCCACTTT. It specifies CATLGRAGSPLHF.